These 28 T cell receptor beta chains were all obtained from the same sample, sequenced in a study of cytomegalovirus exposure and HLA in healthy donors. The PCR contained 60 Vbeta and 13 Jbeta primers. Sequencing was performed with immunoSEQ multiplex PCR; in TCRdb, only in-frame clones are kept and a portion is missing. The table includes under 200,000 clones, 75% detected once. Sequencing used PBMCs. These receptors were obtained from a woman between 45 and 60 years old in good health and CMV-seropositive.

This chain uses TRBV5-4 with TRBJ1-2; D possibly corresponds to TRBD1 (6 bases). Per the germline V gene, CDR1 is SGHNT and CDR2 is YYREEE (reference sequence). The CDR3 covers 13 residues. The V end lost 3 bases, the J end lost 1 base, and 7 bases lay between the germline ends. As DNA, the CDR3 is TGTGCCAGCAGCTCAGGGGTTAACTATGGCTACACCTTC. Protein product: CASSSGVNYGYTF.

The chain's CDR3 is CASSRDRSQETQYF. Here the CDR3 DNA reads TGTGCCAGCAGCCGGGACAGGTCACAAGAGACCCAGTACTTC. The chain carries TRBV7-2 and TRBJ2-5; 8 bases agree with TRBD1. Germline values: CDR1 SGHTA, CDR2 FQGNSA. Losses at the gene ends were 5 bases for V and 2 bases for J; bases not matched to a gene: 4. There are 14 residues in the CDR3. Full variable domain (rest looked up from reference TRBV7-2 and TRBJ2-5): GAGVSQSPSNKVTEKGKDVELRCDPISGHTALYWYRQSLGQGLEFLIYFQGNSAPDKSGLPSDRFSAERTGGSVSTLTIQRTQQEDSAVYLCASSRDRSQETQYFGPGTRLLVL.

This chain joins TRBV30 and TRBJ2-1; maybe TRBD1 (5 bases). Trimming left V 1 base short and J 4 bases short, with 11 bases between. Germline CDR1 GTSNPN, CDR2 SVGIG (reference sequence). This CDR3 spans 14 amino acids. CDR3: CAWSARDRYNEQFF. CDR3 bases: TGTGCCTGGAGTGCACGTGACAGATACAATGAGCAGTTCTTC.

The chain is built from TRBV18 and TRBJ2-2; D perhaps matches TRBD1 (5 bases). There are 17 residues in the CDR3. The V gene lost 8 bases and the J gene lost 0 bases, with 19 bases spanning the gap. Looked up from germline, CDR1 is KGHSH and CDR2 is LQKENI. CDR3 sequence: CASSPYPDSSNTGELFF. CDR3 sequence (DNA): TGTGCCAGCAGCCCCTACCCTGACAGTTCGAACACCGGGGAGCTGTTTTTT.

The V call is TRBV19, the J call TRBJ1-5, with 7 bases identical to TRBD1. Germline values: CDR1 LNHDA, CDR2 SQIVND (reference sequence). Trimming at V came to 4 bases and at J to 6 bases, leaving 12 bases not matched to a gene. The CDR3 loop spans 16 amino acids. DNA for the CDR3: TGTGCCAGTAGTACAACGACAGGGCGCCTTACTCAGCCCCAGCATTTT. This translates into CASSTTTGRLTQPQHF.

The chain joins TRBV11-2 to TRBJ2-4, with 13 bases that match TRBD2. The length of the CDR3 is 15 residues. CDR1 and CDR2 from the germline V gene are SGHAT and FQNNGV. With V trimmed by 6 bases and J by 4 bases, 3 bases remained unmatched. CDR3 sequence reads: CASRSGLAGKNIQYF. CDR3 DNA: TGTGCCAGCAGATCGGGACTAGCGGGGAAAAACATTCAGTACTTC.

The chain's CDR3 is CASSPVTGGNEKLFF. CDR3 in DNA: TGTGCCAGCAGCCCGGTGACAGGGGGAAATGAAAAACTGTTTTTT. This sequence joins TRBV11-2 and TRBJ1-4; 9 bases match TRBD1. V shed 5 bases, J shed 5 bases, and the junction held 6 bases outside the gene matches. CDR1 SGHAT and CDR2 FQNNGV come from the germline V gene. The CDR3 extends over 15 amino acids.

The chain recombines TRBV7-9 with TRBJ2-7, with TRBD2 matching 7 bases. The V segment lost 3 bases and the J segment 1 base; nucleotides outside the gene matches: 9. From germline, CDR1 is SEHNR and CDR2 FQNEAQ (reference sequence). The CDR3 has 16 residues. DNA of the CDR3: TGTGCCAGCAGCTTTGTTACGGGACTAAATTCCTACGAGCAGTACTTC. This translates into CASSFVTGLNSYEQYF.

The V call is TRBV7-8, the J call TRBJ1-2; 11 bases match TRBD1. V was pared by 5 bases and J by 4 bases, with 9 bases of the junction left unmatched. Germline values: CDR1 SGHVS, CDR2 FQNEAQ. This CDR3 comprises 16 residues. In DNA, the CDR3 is TGTGCCAGCAGCCCTGGACAGGGGGCCCTCGGCTATGGCTACACCTTC. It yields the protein CASSPGQGALGYGYTF.

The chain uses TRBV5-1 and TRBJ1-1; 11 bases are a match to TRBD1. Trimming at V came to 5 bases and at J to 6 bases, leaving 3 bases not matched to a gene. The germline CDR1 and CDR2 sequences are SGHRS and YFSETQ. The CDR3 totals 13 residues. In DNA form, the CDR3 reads TGCGCCAGCAGATCGGGACAGGGGGCTGAAGCTTTCTTT. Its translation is CASRSGQGAEAFF.

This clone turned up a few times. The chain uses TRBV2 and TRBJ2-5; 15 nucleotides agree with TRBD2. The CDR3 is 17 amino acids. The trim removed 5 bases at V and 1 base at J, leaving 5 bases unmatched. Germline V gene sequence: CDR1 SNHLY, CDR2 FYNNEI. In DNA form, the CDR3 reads TGTGCCAGCAGTCCGGGACTAGCGGGGGGCGTCCAAGAGACCCAGTACTTC. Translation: CASSPGLAGGVQETQYF.

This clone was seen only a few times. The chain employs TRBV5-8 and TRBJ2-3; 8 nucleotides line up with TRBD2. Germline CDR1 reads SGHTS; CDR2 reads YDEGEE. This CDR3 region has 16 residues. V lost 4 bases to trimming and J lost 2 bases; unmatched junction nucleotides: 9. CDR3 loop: CASSLQLAELTDTQYF. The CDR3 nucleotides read TGTGCCAGCAGCCTCCAACTAGCGGAGCTCACAGATACGCAGTATTTT.

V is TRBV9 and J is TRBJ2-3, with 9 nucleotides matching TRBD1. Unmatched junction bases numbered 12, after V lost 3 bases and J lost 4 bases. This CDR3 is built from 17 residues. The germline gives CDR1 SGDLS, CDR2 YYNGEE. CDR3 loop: CASSDPDRGSWADTQYF. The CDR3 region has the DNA TGTGCCAGCAGCGATCCGGACAGGGGAAGTTGGGCAGATACGCAGTATTTT.

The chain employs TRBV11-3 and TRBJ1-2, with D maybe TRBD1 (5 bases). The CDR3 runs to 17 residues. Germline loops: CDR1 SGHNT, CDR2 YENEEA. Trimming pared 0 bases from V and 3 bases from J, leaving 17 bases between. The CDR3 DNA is TGTGCCAGCAGCTTAGATCGTCTGGGGCTCTCGGACTATGGCTACACCTTC. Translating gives CASSLDRLGLSDYGYTF.

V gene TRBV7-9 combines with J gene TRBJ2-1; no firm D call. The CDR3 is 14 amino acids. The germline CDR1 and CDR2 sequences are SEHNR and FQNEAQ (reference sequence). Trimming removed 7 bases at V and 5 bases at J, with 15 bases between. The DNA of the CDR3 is TGTGCCAGCAACACCGGGTGGCGGAACAATGAGCAGTTCTTC. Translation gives CASNTGWRNNEQFF.

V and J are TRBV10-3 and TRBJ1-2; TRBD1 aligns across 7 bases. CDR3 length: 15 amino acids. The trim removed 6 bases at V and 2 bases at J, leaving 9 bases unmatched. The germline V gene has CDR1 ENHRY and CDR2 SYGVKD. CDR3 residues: CAISPGTALNYGYTF. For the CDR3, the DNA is TGTGCCATCAGCCCCGGGACAGCCTTAAACTATGGCTACACCTTC.

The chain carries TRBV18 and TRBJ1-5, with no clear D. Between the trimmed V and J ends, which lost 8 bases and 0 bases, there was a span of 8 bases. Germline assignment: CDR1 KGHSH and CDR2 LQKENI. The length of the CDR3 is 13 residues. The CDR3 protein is CASRGNSNQPQHF. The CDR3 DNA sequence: TGTGCCAGCCGAGGGAATAGCAATCAGCCCCAGCATTTT.

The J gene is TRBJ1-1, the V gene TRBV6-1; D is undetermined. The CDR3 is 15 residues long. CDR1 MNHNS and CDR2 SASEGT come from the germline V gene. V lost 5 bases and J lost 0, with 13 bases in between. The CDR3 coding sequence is TGTGCCAGCAGTCCCCGGTCTGCCATGAACACTGAAGCTTTCTTT. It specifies CASSPRSAMNTEAFF.

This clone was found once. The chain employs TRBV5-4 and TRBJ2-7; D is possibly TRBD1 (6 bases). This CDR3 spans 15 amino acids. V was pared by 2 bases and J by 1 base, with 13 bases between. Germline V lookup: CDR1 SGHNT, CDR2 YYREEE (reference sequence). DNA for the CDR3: TGTGCCAGCAGCTTTGGGCGACAGGCATCCTACGAGCAGTACTTC. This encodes CASSFGRQASYEQYF.

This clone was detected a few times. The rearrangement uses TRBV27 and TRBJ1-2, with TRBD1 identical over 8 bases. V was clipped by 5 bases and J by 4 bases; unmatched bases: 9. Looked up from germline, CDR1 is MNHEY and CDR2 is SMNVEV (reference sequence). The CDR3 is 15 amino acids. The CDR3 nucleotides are TGTGCCAGCAGTCCAAGGACAGGGCTGCCCTATGGCTACACCTTC. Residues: CASSPRTGLPYGYTF.

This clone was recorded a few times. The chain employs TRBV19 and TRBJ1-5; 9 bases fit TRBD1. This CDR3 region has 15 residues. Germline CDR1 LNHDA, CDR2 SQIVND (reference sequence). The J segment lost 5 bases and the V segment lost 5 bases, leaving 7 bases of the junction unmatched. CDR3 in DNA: TGTGCCAGTAGTGCCGGGACAGGGATCGATCAGCCCCAGCATTTT. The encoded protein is CASSAGTGIDQPQHF.

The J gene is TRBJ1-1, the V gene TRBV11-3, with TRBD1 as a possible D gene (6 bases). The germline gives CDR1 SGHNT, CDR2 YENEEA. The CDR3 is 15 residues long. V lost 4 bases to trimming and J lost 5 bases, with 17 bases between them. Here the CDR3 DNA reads TGTGCCAGCAGCTCGTTACTCAGGGGTAGGACTGAAGCTTTCTTT. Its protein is CASSSLLRGRTEAFF.

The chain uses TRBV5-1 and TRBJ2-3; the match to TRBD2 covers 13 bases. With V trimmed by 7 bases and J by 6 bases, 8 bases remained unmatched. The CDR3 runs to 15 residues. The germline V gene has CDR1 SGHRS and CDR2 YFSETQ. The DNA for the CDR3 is TGCGCCAGCCGTGATACTAGCGGGGGGGTGGATACGCAGTATTTT. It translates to CASRDTSGGVDTQYF. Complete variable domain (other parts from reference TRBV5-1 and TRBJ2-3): KAGVTQTPRYLIKTRGQQVTLSCSPISGHRSVSWYQQTPGQGLQFLFEYFSETQRNKGNFPGRFSGRQFSNSRSEMNVSTLELGDSALYLCASRDTSGGVDTQYFGPGTRLTVL.

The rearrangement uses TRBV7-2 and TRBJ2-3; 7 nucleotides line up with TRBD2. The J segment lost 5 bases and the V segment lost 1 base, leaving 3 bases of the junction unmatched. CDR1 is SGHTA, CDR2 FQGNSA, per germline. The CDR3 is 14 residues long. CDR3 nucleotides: TGTGCCAGCAGCTTAGTGGGCGGGGGAGATACGCAGTATTTT. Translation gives CASSLVGGGDTQYF.

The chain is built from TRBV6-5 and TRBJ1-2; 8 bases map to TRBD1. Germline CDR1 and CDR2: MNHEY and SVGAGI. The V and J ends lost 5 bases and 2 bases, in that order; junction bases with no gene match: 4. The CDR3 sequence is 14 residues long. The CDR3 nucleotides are TGTGCCAGCAGTCAGGGGGCAGGGAACTATGGCTACACCTTC. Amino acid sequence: CASSQGAGNYGYTF.

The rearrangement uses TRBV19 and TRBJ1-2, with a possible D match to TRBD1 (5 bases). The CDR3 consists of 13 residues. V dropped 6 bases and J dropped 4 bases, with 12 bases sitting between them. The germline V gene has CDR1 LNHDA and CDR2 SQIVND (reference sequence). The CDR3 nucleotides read TGTGCCAGTAGAGGTCAGGGCGGCTATGGCTACACCTTC. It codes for CASRGQGGYGYTF.

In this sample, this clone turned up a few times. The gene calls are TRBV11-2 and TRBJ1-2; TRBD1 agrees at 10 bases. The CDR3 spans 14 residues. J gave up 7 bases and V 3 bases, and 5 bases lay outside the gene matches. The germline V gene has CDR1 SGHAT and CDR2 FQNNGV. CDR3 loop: CASSFDRGLGGYTF. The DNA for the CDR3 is TGTGCCAGCAGCTTCGACAGGGGGCTAGGTGGCTACACCTTC.

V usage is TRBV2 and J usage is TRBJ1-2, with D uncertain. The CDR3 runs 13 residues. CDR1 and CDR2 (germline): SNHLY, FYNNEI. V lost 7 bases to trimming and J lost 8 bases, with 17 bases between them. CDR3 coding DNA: TGTGCCAGCAATAGCGATTGGAAAGGGGGCTACACCTTC. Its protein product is CASNSDWKGGYTF. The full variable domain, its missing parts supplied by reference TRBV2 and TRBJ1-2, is EPEVTQTPSHQVTQMGQEVILRCVPISNHLYFYWYRQILGQKVEFLVSFYNNEISEKSEIFDDQFSVERPDGSNFTLKIRSTKLEDSAMYFCASNSDWKGGYTFGSGTRLTVV.